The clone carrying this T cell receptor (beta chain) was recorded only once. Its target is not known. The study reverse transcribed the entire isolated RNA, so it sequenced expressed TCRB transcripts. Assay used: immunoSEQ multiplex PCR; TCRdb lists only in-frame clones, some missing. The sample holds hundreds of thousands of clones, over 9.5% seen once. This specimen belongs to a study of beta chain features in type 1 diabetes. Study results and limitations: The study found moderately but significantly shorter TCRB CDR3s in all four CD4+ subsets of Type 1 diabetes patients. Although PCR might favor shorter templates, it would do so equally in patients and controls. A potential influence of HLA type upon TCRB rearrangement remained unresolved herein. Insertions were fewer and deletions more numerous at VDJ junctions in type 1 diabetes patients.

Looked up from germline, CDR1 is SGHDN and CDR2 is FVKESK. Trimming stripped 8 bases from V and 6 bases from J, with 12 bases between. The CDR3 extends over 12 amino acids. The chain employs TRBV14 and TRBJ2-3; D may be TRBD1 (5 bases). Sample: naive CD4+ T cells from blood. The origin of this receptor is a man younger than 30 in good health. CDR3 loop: CASGAAWDTQYF. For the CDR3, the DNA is TGTGCCAGCGGGGCCGCGTGGGATACGCAGTATTTT.